One and the same sample provided the 17 T cell receptor beta chains below, sequenced in a study of blood T cell repertoires in COVID-19 (dated by TCRdb to between 2020 and 2021). The library was obtained by the immunoSEQ multiplex PCR assay. TCRdb re-hosts the immuneACCESS table, in-frame sequences only. Its copies lack some clones; in the studies checked, an unresolved V gene accounts for under half of them, and the cause for the rest is not known. The sample contains around 54,000 clones, about four fifths of them found a single time. In total, the top ten clones hold approximately 5.7% of the sample. The sequencing input was peripheral blood. These receptors were collected from a woman in her sixties or seventies with acute or convalescent COVID-19.

This clone was counted a few times. The rearrangement uses TRBV3-1 (or the pseudogene TRBV3-2) and TRBJ2-1, with D perhaps TRBD2 (7 bases). CDR3 length: 17 amino acids. The ends were cut back, 0 bases at V and 9 bases at J, with 21 bases in the middle. CDR1 and CDR2 (germline): LGHDT, YNNKEL (reference sequence). The CDR3 DNA is TGTGCCAGCAGCCAAGATCCGGGGGGCGGGAAGGTCGGTGAGCAGTTCTTC. Protein sequence: CASSQDPGGGKVGEQFF.

The chain links TRBV13 to TRBJ1-2; TRBD1 matches 8 bases. Germline assignment: CDR1 PRHDT and CDR2 FYEKMQ (reference sequence). V was pared by 4 bases and J by 6 bases, with 10 bases of the junction left unmatched. The CDR3 totals 15 residues. The CDR3 loop is CASSSVDRGGNGYTF. For the CDR3, the DNA is TGTGCCAGCAGCTCAGTAGACAGGGGAGGAAATGGCTACACCTTC.

The chain employs TRBV7-8 and TRBJ2-3; D possibly corresponds to TRBD2 (6 bases). Deletions cut 4 bases from V and 6 bases from J, with 14 bases between. Per the germline V gene, CDR1 is SGHVS and CDR2 is FQNEAQ. The CDR3 has 14 residues. DNA for the CDR3: TGTGCCAGCAGCTCAACCGCCCGGGGGGATACGCAGTATTTT. As protein: CASSSTARGDTQYF.

CDR3 coding DNA: TGTGCCAGCAGCCCAAGACTAGCGGGGGACAACAATGAGCAGTTCTTC. This sequence encodes CASSPRLAGDNNEQFF. This chain uses TRBV7-9 with TRBJ2-1, with 12 bases aligning to TRBD2. The germline V gene encodes CDR1 SEHNR and CDR2 FQNEAQ (reference sequence). J lost 5 bases, V lost 5 bases, and 7 bases had no gene match. The length of the CDR3 is 16 residues.

The chain couples TRBV2 to TRBJ2-6; TRBD2 might be the D (6 bases). Per germline, CDR1 SNHLY and CDR2 FYNNEI. V lost 7 bases and J lost 0, with 7 bases in between. This CDR3 has 14 residues. In nucleotides, the CDR3 is TGTGCCAGCATGCGGGACTCTGGGGCCAACGTCCTGACTTTC. It specifies CASMRDSGANVLTF.

In DNA, the CDR3 is TGTGCCAGCAGCCCGTTGACAGGGAACAATGAAAAACTGTTTTTT. This encodes CASSPLTGNNEKLFF. V is TRBV4-2 and J is TRBJ1-4; TRBD1 agrees at 7 bases. With 4 bases clipped from V and 5 bases from J, the junction kept 7 bases outside the gene matches. The CDR3 extends over 15 amino acids. Per germline, CDR1 LGHNA and CDR2 YNFKEQ.

The chain joins TRBV4-1 to TRBJ1-2; no firm D call. The CDR3 extends over 16 amino acids. Germline V gives CDR1 MGHRA, CDR2 YSYEKL. The germline V and J ends were trimmed by 0 bases and 1 base, with 12 bases remaining between them. The CDR3 DNA follows: TGCGCCAGCAGCCAAGAAGGAAACAGCCGTAACTATGGCTACACCTTC. Translation gives CASSQEGNSRNYGYTF.

A single count supports this clone. This chain connects TRBV9 to TRBJ2-1; maybe TRBD2 (6 bases). The CDR3 is 17 amino acids. The V gene's germline CDR1 is SGDLS and CDR2 YYNGEE. V was pared by 1 base and J by 5 bases, with 19 bases between. CDR3 sequence (DNA): TGTGCCAGCAGCGTACAGGAGGGATCATTCAGGGACAATGAGCAGTTCTTC. Amino acids: CASSVQEGSFRDNEQFF.

V is TRBV6-5 and J is TRBJ2-1; 7 nucleotides agree with TRBD2. The CDR3 consists of 15 residues. Trimming at V came to 4 bases and at J to 9 bases, leaving 12 bases not matched to a gene. Germline assignment: CDR1 MNHEY and CDR2 SVGAGI. In DNA form, the CDR3 reads TGTGCCAGCAGTTCCCGGACTAGATATAACACTGAGCAGTTCTTC. Its translation is CASSSRTRYNTEQFF.

The gene calls are TRBV5-6 and TRBJ1-4; tentatively, D is TRBD1 (5 bases). The V gene lost 0 bases and the J gene lost 3 bases, with 6 bases spanning the gap. Germline CDR1 SGHDT, CDR2 YYEEEE. The length of the CDR3 is 14 residues. The CDR3 sequence: CASSLAGPNEKLFF. For the CDR3, the DNA is TGTGCCAGCAGCTTGGCAGGGCCTAATGAAAAACTGTTTTTT. Together with reference TRBV5-6 and TRBJ1-4, the CDR3 gives the full variable domain: DAGVTQSPTHLIKTRGQQVTLRCSPKSGHDTVSWYQQALGQGPQFIFQYYEEEERQRGNFPDRFSGHQFPNYSSELNVNALLLGDSALYLCASSLAGPNEKLFFGSGTQLSVL.

The rearrangement joins TRBV29-1 to TRBJ1-2, with D maybe TRBD1 (6 bases). Germline V gene data show CDR1 as SQVTM and CDR2 as ANQGSEA. The CDR3 loop spans 14 amino acids. Deletions cut 1 base from V and 2 bases from J, with 11 bases between. Here the CDR3 reads CSVEATGTNYGYTF. CDR3 bases: TGCAGCGTTGAAGCGACCGGGACAAACTATGGCTACACCTTC.

J is TRBJ2-1 and V is TRBV7-6, with D maybe TRBD2 (6 bases). This CDR3 is built from 15 residues. Germline values: CDR1 SGHVS, CDR2 FNYEAQ. Trimming took off 5 bases at V and 0 bases at J, with 11 bases between the two ends. As DNA, the CDR3 is TGTGCCAGCAGCCGTAGCGGAGACTCCTACAATGAGCAGTTCTTC. Amino acid sequence: CASSRSGDSYNEQFF.

The chain couples TRBV18 to TRBJ2-5; D gene ambiguous. Germline CDR1 KGHSH, CDR2 LQKENI. V was pared by 6 bases and J by 3 bases, with 17 bases between. CDR3 length: 15 amino acids. Written as DNA, the CDR3 is TGTGCCAGCTCCCTGCACGCGACTTTCGAAGAGACCCAGTACTTC. The encoded protein is CASSLHATFEETQYF.

CDR3 nucleotide sequence: TGTGCCAGCAGCTTCGACGGGGAGGGATTAGATACGCAGTATTTT. It specifies CASSFDGEGLDTQYF. This chain joins TRBV7-9 and TRBJ2-3, with TRBD2 matching over 7 bases. The germline CDR1 and CDR2 sequences are SEHNR and FQNEAQ (reference sequence). This CDR3 has 15 amino acids. The V segment lost 3 bases and the J segment 5 bases; nucleotides outside the gene matches: 8.

In this sample, this clone turned up once. The chain carries TRBV19 and TRBJ2-1; 9 bases are shared with TRBD1. The CDR3 loop spans 14 amino acids. J was trimmed by 6 bases and V by 5 bases; bases with no gene match: 5. The germline V gene has CDR1 LNHDA and CDR2 SQIVND (reference sequence). The CDR3 region is CASSPDRGANEQFF. The CDR3 bases are TGTGCCAGTAGTCCGGACAGGGGAGCCAATGAGCAGTTCTTC.

The CDR3 sequence: CASSLRRELTGELFF. For the CDR3, the DNA is TGTGCCAGCAGCTTAAGGCGGGAGTTAACCGGGGAGCTGTTTTTT. This chain connects TRBV7-9 to TRBJ2-2; 7 bases are a match to TRBD2. Unmatched junction bases numbered 5, after V lost 2 bases and J lost 5 bases. The CDR3 is 15 residues long. Germline loops: CDR1 SEHNR, CDR2 FQNEAQ (reference sequence). The whole variable domain, filled in from reference TRBV7-9 and TRBJ2-2, reads DTGVSQNPRHKITKRGQNVTFRCDPISEHNRLYWYRQTLGQGPEFLTYFQNEAQLEKSRLLSDRFSAERPKGSFSTLEIQRTEQGDSAMYLCASSLRRELTGELFFGEGSRLTVL.

This chain links TRBV7-9 with TRBJ1-1; D uncertain. The germline CDR1 and CDR2 sequences are SEHNR and FQNEAQ (reference sequence). V was clipped by 5 bases and J by 11 bases, with 12 bases between them. This CDR3 is built from 11 residues. This CDR3 is CASSGLNEAFF. DNA of the CDR3: TGTGCCAGCAGCGGGCTAAACGAGGCTTTCTTT.